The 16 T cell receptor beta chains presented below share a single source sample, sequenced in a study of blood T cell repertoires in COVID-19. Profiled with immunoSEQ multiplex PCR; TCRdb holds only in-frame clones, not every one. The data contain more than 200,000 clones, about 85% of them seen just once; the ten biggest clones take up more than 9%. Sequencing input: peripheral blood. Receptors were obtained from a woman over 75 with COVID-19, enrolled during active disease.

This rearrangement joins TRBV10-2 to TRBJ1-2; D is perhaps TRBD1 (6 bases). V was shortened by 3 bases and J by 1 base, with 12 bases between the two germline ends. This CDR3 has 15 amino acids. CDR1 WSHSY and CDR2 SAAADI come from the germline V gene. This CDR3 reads CASSDGGAHNYGYTF. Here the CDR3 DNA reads TGCGCCAGCAGTGATGGGGGGGCACATAACTATGGCTACACCTTC.

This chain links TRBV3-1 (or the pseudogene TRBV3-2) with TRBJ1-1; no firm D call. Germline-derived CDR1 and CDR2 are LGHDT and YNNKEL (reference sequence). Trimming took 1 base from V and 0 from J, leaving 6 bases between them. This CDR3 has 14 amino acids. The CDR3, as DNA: TGTGCCAGCAGCCAAGCGAGTATGAACACTGAAGCTTTCTTT. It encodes CASSQASMNTEAFF.

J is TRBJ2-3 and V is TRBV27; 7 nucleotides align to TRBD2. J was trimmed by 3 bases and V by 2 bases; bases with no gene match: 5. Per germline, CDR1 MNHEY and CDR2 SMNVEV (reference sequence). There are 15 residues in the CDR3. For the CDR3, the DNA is TGTGCCAGCAGTTTAATGCGGGGGAGGACAGATACGCAGTATTTT. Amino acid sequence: CASSLMRGRTDTQYF.

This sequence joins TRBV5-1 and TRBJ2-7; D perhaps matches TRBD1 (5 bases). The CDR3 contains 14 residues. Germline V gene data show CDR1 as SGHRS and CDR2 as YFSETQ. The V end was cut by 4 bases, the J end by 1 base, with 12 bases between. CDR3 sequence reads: CASSRLDTSYEQYF. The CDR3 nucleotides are TGCGCCAGCAGCCGTTTGGACACTTCCTACGAGCAGTACTTC.

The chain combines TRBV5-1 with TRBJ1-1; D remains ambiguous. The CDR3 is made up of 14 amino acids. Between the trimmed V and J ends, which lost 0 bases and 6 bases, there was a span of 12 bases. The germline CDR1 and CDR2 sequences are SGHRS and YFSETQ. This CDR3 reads CASSLGGNIAEAFF. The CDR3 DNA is TGCGCCAGCAGCTTGGGAGGGAACATAGCTGAAGCTTTCTTT.

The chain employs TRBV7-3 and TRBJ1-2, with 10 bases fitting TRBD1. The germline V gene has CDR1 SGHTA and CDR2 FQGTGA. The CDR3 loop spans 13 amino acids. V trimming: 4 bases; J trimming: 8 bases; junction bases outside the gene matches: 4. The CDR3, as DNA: TGTGCCAGCAGCTCCCGGGACAGGGGAGGCTACACCTTC. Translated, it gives CASSSRDRGGYTF.

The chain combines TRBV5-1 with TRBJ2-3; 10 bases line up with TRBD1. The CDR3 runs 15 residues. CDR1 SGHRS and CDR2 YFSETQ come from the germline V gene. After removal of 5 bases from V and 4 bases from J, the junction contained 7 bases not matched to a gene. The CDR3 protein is CASSSGQGSADTQYF. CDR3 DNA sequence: TGCGCCAGCAGTTCGGGACAGGGGAGCGCAGATACGCAGTATTTT.

CDR3 sequence reads: CASSYSAGEKLFF. In DNA, the CDR3 is TGTGCCAGCAGTTACTCGGCAGGGGAAAAACTGTTTTTT. The rearrangement links TRBV6-6 to TRBJ1-4, with a possible D match to TRBD1 (5 bases). The V end was cut by 0 bases, the J end by 8 bases, with 7 bases between. CDR1 and CDR2 (germline): MNHNY, SVGAGI (reference sequence). The CDR3 is 13 residues long.

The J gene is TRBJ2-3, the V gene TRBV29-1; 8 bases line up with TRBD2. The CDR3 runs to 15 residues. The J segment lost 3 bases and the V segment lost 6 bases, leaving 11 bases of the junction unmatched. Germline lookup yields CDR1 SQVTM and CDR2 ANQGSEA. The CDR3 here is CSVRSSGGRTDTQYF. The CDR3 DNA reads TGCAGCGTGAGATCTTCGGGGGGGCGAACAGATACGCAGTATTTT.

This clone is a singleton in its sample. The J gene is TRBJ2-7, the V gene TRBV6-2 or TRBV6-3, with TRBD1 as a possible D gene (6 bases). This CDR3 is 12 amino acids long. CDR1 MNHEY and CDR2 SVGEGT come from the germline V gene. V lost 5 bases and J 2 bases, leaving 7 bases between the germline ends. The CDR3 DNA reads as TGTGCCAGCAGTGACAGGACCTACGAGCAGTACTTC. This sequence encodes CASSDRTYEQYF.

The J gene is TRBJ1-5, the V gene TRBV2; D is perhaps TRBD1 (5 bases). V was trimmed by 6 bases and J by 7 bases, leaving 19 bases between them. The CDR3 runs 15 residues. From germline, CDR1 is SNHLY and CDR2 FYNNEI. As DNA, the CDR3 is TGTGCCAGCAGCCTAAGTCGGGGGGACGGGCAGCCCCAGCATTTT. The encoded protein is CASSLSRGDGQPQHF.

The CDR3 here is CASSQGFSGTSYNEQFF. CDR3 sequence (DNA): TGCGCCAGCAGCCAAGGTTTTTCCGGGACTAGCTACAATGAGCAGTTCTTC. This chain connects TRBV4-1 to TRBJ2-1, with 8 bases aligning to TRBD2. The CDR3 length is 17 residues. The V gene end was trimmed by 1 base and the J gene end by 3 bases; junction bases not matched to a gene: 8. Germline values: CDR1 MGHRA, CDR2 YSYEKL.

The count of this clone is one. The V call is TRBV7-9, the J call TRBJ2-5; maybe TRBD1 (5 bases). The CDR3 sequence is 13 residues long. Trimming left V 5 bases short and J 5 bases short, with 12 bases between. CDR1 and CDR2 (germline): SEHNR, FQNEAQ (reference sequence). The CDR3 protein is CASSRVGPETQYF. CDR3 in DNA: TGTGCCAGCAGCCGGGTGGGGCCCGAGACCCAGTACTTC.

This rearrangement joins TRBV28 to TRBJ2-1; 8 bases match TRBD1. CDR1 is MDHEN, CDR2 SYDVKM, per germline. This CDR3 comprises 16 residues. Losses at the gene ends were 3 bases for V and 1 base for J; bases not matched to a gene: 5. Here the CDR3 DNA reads TGTGCCAGCAGTTTCCGGACAGGGCAATCCTACAATGAGCAGTTCTTC. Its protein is CASSFRTGQSYNEQFF.

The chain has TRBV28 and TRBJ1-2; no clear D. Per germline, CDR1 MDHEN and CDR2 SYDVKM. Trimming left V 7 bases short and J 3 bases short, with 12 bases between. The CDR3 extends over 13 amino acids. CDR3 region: CASTVYRDYGYTF. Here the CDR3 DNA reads TGTGCCAGCACGGTTTATCGCGACTATGGCTACACCTTC.

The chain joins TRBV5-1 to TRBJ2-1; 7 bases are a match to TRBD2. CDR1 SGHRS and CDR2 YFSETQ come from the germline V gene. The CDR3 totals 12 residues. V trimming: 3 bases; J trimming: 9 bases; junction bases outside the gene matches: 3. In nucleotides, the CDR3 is TGCGCCAGCAGCTGGACTAGTGGTGAGCAGTTCTTC. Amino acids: CASSWTSGEQFF.